Below, one T cell receptor (beta chain) is given with its context. Its antigen remains undetermined. No quality values exist for individual bases; no much larger clone is one base distant. The method behind the library was the immunoSEQ multiplex PCR assay. The source is immuneACCESS, and TCRdb retained only in-frame sequences with V and J called. Part of the clones is not carried over; for the studies checked, unresolved V genes explain less than half of this, and the remainder is unexplained. The sample records some 80,000 clones, around four fifths of which are singletons. 3% to 5% of the sample comes from the top ten. The data were taken from a study of technical replicates of blood from a handful of donors (dated by TCRdb to 2017 to 2019). Compared with germline, V lacks 2 bases and J lacks 7 bases; bases without a gene match: 9. CDR1 is given as SGHRS and CDR2 as YFSETQ, both from the germline V gene. The cysteine opens and the phenylalanine closes a CDR3 of 16 amino acids. The CDR3 DNA has 48 bases and is translated from base 1.

This clonotype was sampled from a human donor in good health. Some clones in this sample may be carry-over from other donors' samples. Sequences were obtained from PBMCs. The chain was built from TRBV5-1 and TRBJ2-2; 9 bases in between match TRBD2. The sequence in DNA is TGCGCCAGCAGCTTCTTCGCGGGAGGGCCTAGCGGGGAGCTGTTTTTT. This codes for CASSFFAGGPSGELFF.